This record looks at one T cell receptor (beta chain) sequence and its context. Its antigen is unidentified. Produced via immunoSEQ multiplex PCR; TCRdb's table is partial and in-frame only. The sample gives 95,000 or so clones, 91% of which show up once; 8% to 9.5% is in the top ten. The sample originates from a study of T cell responses to AZD1222 COVID-19 vaccine. Study-level results: Across spike, vaccine-associated CD4 TCRs were found, dominant at 160-218 and 743-854. Following two doses of AZD1222, Spike-specific TCR breadth and depth rose. Close to half of spike-specific TCRs reportedly recognize unmutated variant regions.

Trimming took off 1 base at V and 5 bases at J, with 5 bases between the two ends. Looked up from germline, CDR1 is MDHEN and CDR2 is SYDVKM. The length of the CDR3 is 12 residues. The receptor comes from an adult who received the AZD1222 COVID-19 vaccine. J is TRBJ1-1 and V is TRBV28; D remains ambiguous. This material consisted of peripheral blood, taken 28 days after the second AZD1222 dose. This CDR3 is CASSLFGTEAFF. The DNA of the CDR3 is TGTGCCAGCAGTTTATTCGGAACTGAAGCTTTCTTT.